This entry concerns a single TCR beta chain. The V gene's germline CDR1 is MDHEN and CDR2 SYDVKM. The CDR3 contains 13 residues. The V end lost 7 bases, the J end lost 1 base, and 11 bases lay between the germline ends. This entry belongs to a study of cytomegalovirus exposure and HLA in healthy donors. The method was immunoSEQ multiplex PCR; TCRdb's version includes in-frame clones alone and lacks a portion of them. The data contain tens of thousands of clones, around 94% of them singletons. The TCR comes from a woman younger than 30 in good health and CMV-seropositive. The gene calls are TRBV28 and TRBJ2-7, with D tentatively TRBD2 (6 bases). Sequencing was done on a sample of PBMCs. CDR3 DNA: TGTGCCAGCATCGCTAGCGCATCCTACGAGCAGTACTTC. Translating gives CASIASASYEQYF.